These T cell receptor beta chains were read from a single sample in a study of blood T cell repertoires in COVID-19. The protocol was immunoSEQ multiplex PCR, while the TCRdb copy is restricted to in-frame clones and leaves out a portion. Here the sample spans over 350,000 clones, nearly 90% being singletons. The sample consisted of PBMCs or T cells enriched from blood (not recorded which). The origin of the receptors is a woman aged 18 to 35 with acute COVID-19. Each CDR3 is given with its conserved first and last residue. Each record gives: clone size, D gene, J gene, V gene, CDR3 DNA, CDR3 protein. The D gene is left open where the match is weak. Rows give clone size only sometimes, using once, few, many, or a class for an expanded clone.

>medium-sized|.|TRBJ2-3|TRBV3-1/TRBV3-2
TGTGCCAGCAGCCAAGACCCGGGACTCCCCGCCCGGGGATTGCAGTATTTT
CASSQDPGLPARGLQYF
>.|.|TRBJ2-3|TRBV20-1
TGCAGTGCTAGTCGAGGGGGGGTGGCAGATACGCAGTATTTT
CSASRGGVADTQYF
>.|.|TRBJ1-4|TRBV5-6
TGTGCCAGCAGCTTGATTGGTCAGTCGCATGAAAAACTGTTTTTT
CASSLIGQSHEKLFF
>.|.|TRBJ2-7|TRBV18
TGTGCCAGCTCACTGGGGGAGGACTACGAGCAGTACTTC
CASSLGEDYEQYF
>.|.|TRBJ2-2|TRBV28
TGTGCCAGCAGTTTGAGGGCGAGGGAGCTGTTTTTT
CASSLRARELFF
>once|.|TRBJ1-4|TRBV14
TGTGCCAGCAGCGAGGGCATTGGGACTAATGAAAAACTGTTTTTT
CASSEGIGTNEKLFF
>.|.|TRBJ2-5|TRBV7-2
TGTGCCAGCAGCTTAGGACAGTACCAAGAGACCCAGTACTTC
CASSLGQYQETQYF
>.|TRBD2|TRBJ2-1|TRBV4-3
TGCGCCAGCAGCAAAGACGGGGGGAACAATGAGCAGTTCTTC
CASSKDGGNNEQFF
>.|TRBD2|TRBJ2-1|TRBV19
TGTGCCAGTAGTATTCCCGGGACTAGCGGGAGGGGATACAATGAGCAGTTCTTC
CASSIPGTSGRGYNEQFF
>.|.|TRBJ1-4|TRBV5-6
TGTGCCAGCAGGACTTATACAACTAATGAAAAACTGTTTTTT
CASRTYTTNEKLFF
>.|.|TRBJ1-6|TRBV28
TGTGCCAGCAGTTATGCGACCCGGGTTAATTCACCCCTCCACTTT
CASSYATRVNSPLHF
>.|TRBD2|TRBJ2-5|TRBV7-6
TGTGCCAGCAGCTGGGGGGCGGGAGGGCAGGAGACCCAGTACTTC
CASSWGAGGQETQYF
>.|.|TRBJ1-1|TRBV6-5
TGTGCCAGCAGCCGCGCTGACAGGTCCTTCACTGAAGCTTTCTTT
CASSRADRSFTEAFF
>.|.|TRBJ1-5|TRBV7-8
TGTGCCAGCAGCTTAAATCGGACACCTAATCAGCCCCAGCATTTT
CASSLNRTPNQPQHF
>.|.|TRBJ2-3|TRBV7-2
TGTGCCAGCAGCTTAGCGCGAGGAGATACGCAGTATTTT
CASSLARGDTQYF
>.|.|TRBJ2-3|TRBV13
TGTGCCAGCAGCCAACGGGGGGCTGGGGAAGATACGCAGTATTTT
CASSQRGAGEDTQYF